The next 23 T cell receptor beta chains were all read from a single sample in a study of blood T cells in healthy people across ages. Through a sample-barcoded 5' primer and a J-beta primer mix, a second PCR was run for roughly 7 to 11 cycles. TCRdb re-called the 5' RACE reads through MiXCR, storing one row per CDR3 protein. The profile shows around 700,000 distinct CDR3 sequences, 20% to 30% of them singletons. The data also belong to a second study, concerning T cells of mothers and their children.

The sample comprised blood. These TCRs come from a boy younger than 18 in good health.

The V gene is TRBV7-3, the J gene TRBJ2-5; 7 bases map to TRBD2. The J call is in doubt because the DNA end fits TRBJ2-1 better. Germline V gene sequence: CDR1 SGHTA, CDR2 FQGTGA. This CDR3 has 15 amino acids. The CDR3 nucleotides are TGTGCCAGCAGCTTAAGACTAGCCTCCGGGGGTGAGCAGTTCTTC. The encoded protein is CASSLRLASGGEQFF.

This clonotype was found a few times. For the CDR3, the DNA is TGTGCCAGCACGGACGCTTCCTCTCCCTACGAGCAGTACTTC. Its translation: CASTDASSPYEQYF. The V and J genes are TRBV14 and TRBJ2-7; D not resolved. Germline CDR1 is SGHDN and CDR2 is FVKESK. The CDR3 is made up of 14 amino acids. V dropped 7 bases and J dropped 2 bases, with 15 bases sitting between them.

This clonotype occurred many times. Its ends do not fully match the called genes, so a read error is possible. The rearrangement links TRBV12-3 or TRBV12-4 to TRBJ1-5; D is uncertain. This CDR3 contains 15 residues. CDR3 in amino acids: CASSLGAGSNQPQHF. The CDR3 DNA reads as TGCGCCAGCAGCTTGGGAGCAGGTAGCAATCAGCCCCAGCATTTT.

This clonotype occurred a few times. The gene calls are TRBV27 and TRBJ2-6; D uncertain. CDR1 is MNHEY, CDR2 SMNVEV, per germline (reference sequence). The CDR3 covers 14 residues. Deletions cut 4 bases from V and 0 bases from J, with 4 bases between. CDR3 loop: CASSWSSGANVLTF. DNA for the CDR3: TGTGCCAGCAGTTGGAGCTCTGGGGCCAACGTCCTGACTTTC.

CDR3 nucleotide sequence: TGCGCCAGCAGCCAAGAAACCCCACAGGGCAATCAGCCCCAGCATTTT. It is translated as CASSQETPQGNQPQHF. The rearrangement joins TRBV4-1 to TRBJ1-5; tentative D call: TRBD1 (5 bases). CDR1 is MGHRA, CDR2 YSYEKL, per germline. This CDR3 is built from 16 residues. V was shortened by 0 bases and J by 2 bases, with 11 bases between the two germline ends.

This clonotype occurred a few times. The gene calls are TRBV2 and TRBJ2-5; possible D gene TRBD2, 6 bases. CDR3 length equals 13 residues. Germline lookup yields CDR1 SNHLY and CDR2 FYNNEI. V was clipped by 1 base and J by 5 bases, with 8 bases between them. CDR3 residues: CASSEGGVETQYF. The CDR3 region has the DNA TGTGCCAGCAGTGAAGGGGGGGTTGAGACCCAGTACTTC.

The chain joins TRBV2 to TRBJ1-5, with a possible D match to TRBD1 (6 bases). The germline V gene has CDR1 SNHLY and CDR2 FYNNEI. CDR3 length: 14 amino acids. Trimming took off 9 bases at V and 3 bases at J, with 15 bases between the two ends. Here the CDR3 DNA reads TGTGCCAGTACAGGGCCTAAGAACAATCAGCCCCAGCATTTT. Protein: CASTGPKNNQPQHF.

The chain is built from TRBV12-5 and TRBJ2-3, with 9 bases lining up with TRBD2. The CDR3 is 16 amino acids. Per the germline V gene, CDR1 is LGHNT and CDR2 is FRNRAP. After removal of 5 bases from V and 3 bases from J, the junction contained 9 bases not matched to a gene. CDR3 coding DNA: TGTGCTAGTGGTGCTATAGCGGGAGCTGGGACAGATACGCAGTATTTT. Protein product: CASGAIAGAGTDTQYF.

The rearrangement uses TRBV4-1 and TRBJ2-5, with D perhaps matching TRBD2 (5 bases). V lost 0 bases, J lost 3 bases, and 11 bases lay in between. This CDR3 contains 15 residues. Germline V gives CDR1 MGHRA, CDR2 YSYEKL. The CDR3 sequence is CASSQEDPAEETQYF. The CDR3 DNA follows: TGCGCCAGCAGCCAAGAGGATCCAGCGGAAGAGACCCAGTACTTC.

In its sample, this clonotype was seen a few times. The chain employs TRBV27 and TRBJ2-7; TRBD2 might be the D (5 bases). Germline CDR1 reads MNHEY; CDR2 reads SMNVEV (reference sequence). V shed 11 bases and J shed 3 bases, with 20 bases lying between them. The length of the CDR3 is 14 residues. CDR3 amino acids: CAPYRAVGLYEQYF. CDR3 bases: TGTGCCCCCTATCGGGCTGTAGGACTCTACGAGCAGTACTTC.

Only a few counts were recorded for this clonotype. This chain uses TRBV29-1 with TRBJ2-7, with D perhaps given as TRBD1 or TRBD2 (5 bases each). V was cut by 3 bases and J by 1 base, with 7 bases left in between. There are 12 residues in the CDR3. The germline V gene encodes CDR1 SQVTM and CDR2 ANQGSEA. In DNA, the CDR3 is TGCAGCGTTGATGAGGGGTCCTACGAGCAGTACTTC. Protein product: CSVDEGSYEQYF.

This clonotype was recorded a few times. The J gene is TRBJ2-3, the V gene TRBV20-1; TRBD2 matches at 7 bases. The germline CDR1 and CDR2 sequences are DFQATT and SNEGSKA (reference sequence). J gave up 1 base and V 5 bases, and 9 bases lay outside the gene matches. The CDR3 contains 15 residues. CDR3 protein: CSARLHTSGTDTQYF. The CDR3 region has the DNA TGCAGTGCTCGACTCCATACTAGCGGCACAGATACGCAGTATTTT.

The rearrangement links TRBV20-1 to TRBJ1-1; D may be TRBD1 (6 bases). This CDR3 is built from 17 residues. Trimming cost V 0 bases and J 0 bases, with 17 bases left between them. In germline, CDR1 is DFQATT, CDR2 SNEGSKA (reference sequence). The CDR3 DNA reads as TGCAGTGCTAGAGATAGGTTGGGGGGCCTGATGAACACTGAAGCTTTCTTT. The encoded protein is CSARDRLGGLMNTEAFF.

The V call is TRBV7-2, the J call TRBJ1-4; the D gene is possibly TRBD1 (6 bases). This CDR3 is built from 14 residues. Germline assignment: CDR1 SGHTA and CDR2 FQGNSA. V lost 3 bases and J lost 7, with 12 bases in between. The CDR3 nucleotides read TGTGCCAGCAGCTTTCGGGGGCGCGGTGAAAAACTGTTTTTT. Protein: CASSFRGRGEKLFF.

This clonotype appeared a few times. The DNA for the CDR3 is TGTGCCAGCAGCTTGTCCACAGGGGATGGCTACACCTTC. It translates to CASSLSTGDGYTF. The chain joins TRBV5-4 to TRBJ1-2; 7 nucleotides match TRBD1. The germline gives CDR1 SGHNT, CDR2 YYREEE (reference sequence). The CDR3 runs to 13 residues. The J segment lost 6 bases and the V segment lost 1 base, leaving 3 bases of the junction unmatched.

This clonotype was counted once. V and J are TRBV27 and TRBJ2-6, with D tentatively TRBD2 (6 bases). Trimming shortened V by 5 bases and J by 0 bases, and 11 bases separated the two germline ends. The CDR3 consists of 16 residues. Germline V gene data show CDR1 as MNHEY and CDR2 as SMNVEV (reference sequence). This CDR3 reads CASSHHGSSGANVLTF. CDR3 nucleotides: TGTGCCAGCAGTCACCACGGGAGCTCTGGGGCCAACGTCCTGACTTTC.

This chain uses TRBV3-1 with TRBJ1-2, with no clear D. This CDR3 is built from 14 residues. CDR1 is LGHDT and CDR2 is YNNKEL in the germline V gene (reference sequence). Trimming left V 0 bases short and J 3 bases short, with 8 bases between. This chain's CDR3 is CASSQENSYYGYTF. CDR3 nucleotides: TGTGCCAGCAGCCAAGAAAATTCCTACTATGGCTACACCTTC.

A note on this clonotype: One junction end disagrees with the germline gene, perhaps due to a read error. V is TRBV10-3 and J is TRBJ1-1; 7 bases agree with TRBD1. The CDR3 extends over 15 amino acids. Germline V gives CDR1 ENHRY, CDR2 SYGVKD. The CDR3: CAISERGQLRTEPFF. CDR3 coding DNA: TGTGCCATCAGTGAGCGGGGACAGTTGAGAACTGAACCTTTCTTT.

The chain combines TRBV28 with TRBJ1-1, with 11 bases lining up with TRBD1. Germline V gene sequence: CDR1 MDHEN, CDR2 SYDVKM. This CDR3 is 13 amino acids long. The trim removed 6 bases at V and 10 bases at J, leaving 7 bases unmatched. Here the CDR3 reads CASSYRDRGSAFF. In DNA, the CDR3 is TGTGCCAGCAGCTACCGGGACAGGGGGTCAGCTTTCTTT.

The chain couples TRBV4-3 to TRBJ1-1; D remains unclear. The CDR3 contains 15 residues. Trimming cost V 0 bases and J 3 bases, with 11 bases left between them. Germline CDR1 reads LGHNA; CDR2 reads YSLEER. CDR3 sequence reads: CASSQDSGFDTEAFF. The CDR3 nucleotides are TGCGCCAGCAGCCAAGATTCGGGGTTCGACACTGAAGCTTTCTTT.

The CDR3 nucleotides read TGTGCCATCAGTGAGGGGGCACGACAGTACTTC. Translating it yields CAISEGARQYF. The chain links TRBV10-3 to TRBJ2-1; D perhaps matches TRBD1 (5 bases). The DNA end is more similar to TRBJ2-7, so the J call may be wrong. The CDR3 extends over 11 amino acids. Germline CDR1 is ENHRY and CDR2 is SYGVKD.

V and J are TRBV27 and TRBJ2-1, with 9 bases fitting TRBD1. Germline V gene lookup returns CDR1 MNHEY and CDR2 SMNVEV (reference sequence). The V gene end was trimmed by 6 bases and the J gene end by 7 bases; junction bases not matched to a gene: 4. The CDR3 has 13 amino acids. DNA of the CDR3: TGTGCCAGCAGCCGACAGGGGGAGAATGAGCAGTTCTTC. Residues: CASSRQGENEQFF.

V gene TRBV5-1 combines with J gene TRBJ2-2; D not resolved. Trimming left V 5 bases short and J 0 bases short, with 8 bases between. Germline V gene data show CDR1 as SGHRS and CDR2 as YFSETQ. The CDR3 has 14 residues. This chain's CDR3 is CASSFFTNTGELFF. As DNA, the CDR3 is TGCGCCAGCAGTTTTTTTACGAACACCGGGGAGCTGTTTTTT.